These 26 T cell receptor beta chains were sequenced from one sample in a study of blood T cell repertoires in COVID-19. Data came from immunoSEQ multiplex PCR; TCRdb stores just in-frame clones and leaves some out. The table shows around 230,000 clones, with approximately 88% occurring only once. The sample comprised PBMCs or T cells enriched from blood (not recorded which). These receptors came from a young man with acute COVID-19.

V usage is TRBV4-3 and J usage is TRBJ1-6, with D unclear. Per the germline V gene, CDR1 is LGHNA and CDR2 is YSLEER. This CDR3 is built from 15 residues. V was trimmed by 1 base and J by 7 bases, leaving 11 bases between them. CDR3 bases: TGCGCCAGCAGCCAAGTAACAGAGCCAAATTCACCCCTCCACTTT. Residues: CASSQVTEPNSPLHF.

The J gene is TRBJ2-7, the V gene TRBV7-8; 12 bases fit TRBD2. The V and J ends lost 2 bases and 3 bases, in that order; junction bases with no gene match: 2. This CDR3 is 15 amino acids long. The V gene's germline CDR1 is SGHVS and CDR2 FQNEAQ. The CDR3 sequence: CASSLRLAGDYEQYF. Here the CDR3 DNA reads TGTGCCAGCAGCTTAAGACTAGCGGGAGACTACGAGCAGTACTTC.

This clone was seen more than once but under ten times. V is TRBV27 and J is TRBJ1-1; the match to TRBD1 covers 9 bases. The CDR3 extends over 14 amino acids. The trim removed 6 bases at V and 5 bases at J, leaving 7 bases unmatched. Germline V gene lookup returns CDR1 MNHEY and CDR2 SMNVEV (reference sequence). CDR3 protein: CASRRTGAHTEAFF. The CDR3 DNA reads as TGTGCCAGCAGGCGGACAGGGGCACATACTGAAGCTTTCTTT.

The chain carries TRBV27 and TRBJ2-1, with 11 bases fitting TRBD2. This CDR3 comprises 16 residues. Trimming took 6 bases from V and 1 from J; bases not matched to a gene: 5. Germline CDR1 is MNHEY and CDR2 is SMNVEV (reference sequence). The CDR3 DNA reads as TGTGCCAGCAGGATAGCGGGAGGGGGGTCCTACAATGAGCAGTTCTTC. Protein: CASRIAGGGSYNEQFF.

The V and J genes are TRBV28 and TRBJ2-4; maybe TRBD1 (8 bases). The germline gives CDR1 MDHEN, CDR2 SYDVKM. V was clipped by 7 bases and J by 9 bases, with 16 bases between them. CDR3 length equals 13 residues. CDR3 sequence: CASKDRGGGIQYF. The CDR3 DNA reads TGTGCCAGCAAAGACAGGGGAGGGGGCATTCAGTACTTC. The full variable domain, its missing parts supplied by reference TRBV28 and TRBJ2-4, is DVKVTQSSRYLVKRTGEKVFLECVQDMDHENMFWYRQDPGLGLRLIYFSYDVKMKEKGDIPEGYSVSREKKERFSLILESASTNQTSMYLCASKDRGGGIQYFGAGTRLSVL.

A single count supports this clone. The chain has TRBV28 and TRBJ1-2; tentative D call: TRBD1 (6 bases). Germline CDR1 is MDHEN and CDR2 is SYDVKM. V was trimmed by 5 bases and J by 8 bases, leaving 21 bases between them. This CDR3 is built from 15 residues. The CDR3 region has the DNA TGTGCCAGCAGTGATCCGGGACAAGAGTCGGGCGGCTACACCTTC. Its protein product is CASSDPGQESGGYTF.

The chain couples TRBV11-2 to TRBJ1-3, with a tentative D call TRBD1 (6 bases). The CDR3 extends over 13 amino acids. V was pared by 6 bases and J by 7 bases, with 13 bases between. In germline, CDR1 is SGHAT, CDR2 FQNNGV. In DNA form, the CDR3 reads TGTGCCAGCAGTAGACAGGTTCGGAACACCATATATTTT. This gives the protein CASSRQVRNTIYF.

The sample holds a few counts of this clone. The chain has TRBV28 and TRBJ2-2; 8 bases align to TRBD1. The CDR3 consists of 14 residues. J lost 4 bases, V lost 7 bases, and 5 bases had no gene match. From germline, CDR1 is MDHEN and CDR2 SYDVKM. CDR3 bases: TGTGCCAGCATGGTACAGGGGGTCACCGGGGAGCTGTTTTTT. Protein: CASMVQGVTGELFF.

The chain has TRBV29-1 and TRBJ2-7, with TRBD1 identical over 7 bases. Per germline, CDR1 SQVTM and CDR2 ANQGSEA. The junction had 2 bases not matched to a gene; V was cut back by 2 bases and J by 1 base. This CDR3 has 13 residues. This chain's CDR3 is CSVEQGDSYEQYF. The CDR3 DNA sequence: TGCAGCGTTGAACAGGGGGATTCCTACGAGCAGTACTTC.

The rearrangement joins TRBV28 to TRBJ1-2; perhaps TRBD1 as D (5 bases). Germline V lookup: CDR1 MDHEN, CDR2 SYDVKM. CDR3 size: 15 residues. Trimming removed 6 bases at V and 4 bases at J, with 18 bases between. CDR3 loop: CASRRAAGPLYGYTF. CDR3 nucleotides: TGTGCCAGCAGAAGAGCGGCGGGGCCCCTCTATGGCTACACCTTC.

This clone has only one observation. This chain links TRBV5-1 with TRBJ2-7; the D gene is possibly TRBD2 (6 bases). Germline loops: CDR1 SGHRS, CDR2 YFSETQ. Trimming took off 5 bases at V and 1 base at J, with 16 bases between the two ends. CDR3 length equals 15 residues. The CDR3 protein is CASRHEYGSSYEQYF. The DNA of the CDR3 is TGCGCCAGCAGACACGAATACGGGAGTTCCTACGAGCAGTACTTC.

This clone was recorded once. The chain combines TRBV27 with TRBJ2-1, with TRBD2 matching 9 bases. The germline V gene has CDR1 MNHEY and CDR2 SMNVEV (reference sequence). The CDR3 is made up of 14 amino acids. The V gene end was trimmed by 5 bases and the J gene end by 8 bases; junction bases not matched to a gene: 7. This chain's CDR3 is CASSRPGLAHEQFF. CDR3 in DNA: TGTGCCAGCAGTCGCCCGGGACTAGCCCATGAGCAGTTCTTC.

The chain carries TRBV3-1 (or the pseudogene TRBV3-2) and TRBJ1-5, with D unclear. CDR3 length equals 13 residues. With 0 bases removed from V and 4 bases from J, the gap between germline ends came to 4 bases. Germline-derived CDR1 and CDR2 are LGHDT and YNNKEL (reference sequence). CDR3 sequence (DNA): TGTGCCAGCAGCCAAGATTCGAATCAGCCCCAGCATTTT. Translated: CASSQDSNQPQHF.

In DNA form, the CDR3 reads TGCGCCAGCAGCCAACACACAGGGGGCGCATTCAATGAGCAGTTCTTC. Translation: CASSQHTGGAFNEQFF. This chain connects TRBV4-3 to TRBJ2-1; 9 bases are shared with TRBD1. This CDR3 comprises 16 residues. Per germline, CDR1 LGHNA and CDR2 YSLEER. After removal of 2 bases from V and 6 bases from J, the junction contained 8 bases not matched to a gene.

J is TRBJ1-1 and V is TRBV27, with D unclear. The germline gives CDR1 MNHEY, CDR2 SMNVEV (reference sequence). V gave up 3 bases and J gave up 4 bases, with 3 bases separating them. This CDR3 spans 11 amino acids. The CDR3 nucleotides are TGTGCCAGCAGTTTCGGCACTGAAGCTTTCTTT. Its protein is CASSFGTEAFF.

The CDR3 nucleotides read TGTGCCGGAACCAGACTCTATAATTCACCCCTCCACTTT. Protein product: CAGTRLYNSPLHF. V and J are TRBV2 and TRBJ1-6; D ambiguous. V lost 11 bases and J 3 bases, leaving 11 bases between the germline ends. The germline V gene has CDR1 SNHLY and CDR2 FYNNEI. The CDR3 loop spans 13 amino acids.

In DNA, the CDR3 is TGTGCCAGCAGCTCCGAGGGGGCGCACACTGAAGCTTTCTTT. This encodes CASSSEGAHTEAFF. This chain connects TRBV7-2 to TRBJ1-1; 7 bases align to TRBD1. The junction had 5 bases not matched to a gene; V was cut back by 4 bases and J by 3 bases. Germline CDR1 SGHTA, CDR2 FQGNSA. This CDR3 has 14 residues.

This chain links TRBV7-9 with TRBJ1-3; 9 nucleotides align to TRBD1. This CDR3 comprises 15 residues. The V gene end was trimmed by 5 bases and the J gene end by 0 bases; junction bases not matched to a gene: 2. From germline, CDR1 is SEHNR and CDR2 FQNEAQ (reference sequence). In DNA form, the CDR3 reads TGTGCCAGCAGCCGGGACAGGGACTCTGGAAACACCATATATTTT. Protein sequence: CASSRDRDSGNTIYF.

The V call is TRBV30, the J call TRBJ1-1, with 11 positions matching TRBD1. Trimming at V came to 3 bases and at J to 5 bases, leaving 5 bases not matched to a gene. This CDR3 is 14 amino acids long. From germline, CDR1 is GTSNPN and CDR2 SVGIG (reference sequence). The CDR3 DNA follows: TGTGCCTGGAGCGCCGGGACAGGGGGTACTGAAGCTTTCTTT. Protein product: CAWSAGTGGTEAFF.

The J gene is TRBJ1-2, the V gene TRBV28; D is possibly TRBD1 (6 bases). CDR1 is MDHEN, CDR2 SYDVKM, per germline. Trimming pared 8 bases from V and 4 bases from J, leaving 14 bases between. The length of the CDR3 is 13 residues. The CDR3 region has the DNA TGTGCCAGCCAGGGGCTATTGGGCTATGGCTACACCTTC. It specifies CASQGLLGYGYTF.

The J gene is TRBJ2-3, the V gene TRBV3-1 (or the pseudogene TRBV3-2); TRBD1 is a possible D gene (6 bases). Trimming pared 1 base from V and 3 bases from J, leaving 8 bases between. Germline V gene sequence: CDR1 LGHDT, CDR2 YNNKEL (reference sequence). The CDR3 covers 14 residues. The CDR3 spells CASSQVGATDTQYF. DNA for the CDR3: TGTGCCAGCAGCCAAGTGGGGGCAACAGATACGCAGTATTTT.

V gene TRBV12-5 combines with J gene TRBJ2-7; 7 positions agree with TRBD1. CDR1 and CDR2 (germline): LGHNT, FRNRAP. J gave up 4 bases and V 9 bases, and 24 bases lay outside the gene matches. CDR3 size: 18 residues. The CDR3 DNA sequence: TGTGCTAGCCCCGACGGGACAGAAGTATCTCCTACCATGTACGAGCAGTACTTC. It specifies CASPDGTEVSPTMYEQYF. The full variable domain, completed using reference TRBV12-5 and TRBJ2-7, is DARVTQTPRHKVTEMGQEVTMRCQPILGHNTVFWYRQTMMQGLELLAYFRNRAPLDDSGMPKDRFSAEMPDATLATLKIQPSEPRDSAVYFCASPDGTEVSPTMYEQYFGPGTRLTVT.

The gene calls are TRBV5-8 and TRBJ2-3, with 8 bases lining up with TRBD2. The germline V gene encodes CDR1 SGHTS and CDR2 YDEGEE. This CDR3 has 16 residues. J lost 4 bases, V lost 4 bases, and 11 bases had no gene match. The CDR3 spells CASSTTGTRAPDTQYF. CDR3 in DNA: TGTGCCAGCAGCACAACCGGGACTAGGGCTCCAGATACGCAGTATTTT.

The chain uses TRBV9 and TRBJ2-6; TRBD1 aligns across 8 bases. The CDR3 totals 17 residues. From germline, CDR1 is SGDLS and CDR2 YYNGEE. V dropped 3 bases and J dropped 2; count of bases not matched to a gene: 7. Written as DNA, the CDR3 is TGTGCCAGCAGCGGGCAGGACAGGGTAGCTGGGGCCAACGTCCTGACTTTC. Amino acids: CASSGQDRVAGANVLTF.

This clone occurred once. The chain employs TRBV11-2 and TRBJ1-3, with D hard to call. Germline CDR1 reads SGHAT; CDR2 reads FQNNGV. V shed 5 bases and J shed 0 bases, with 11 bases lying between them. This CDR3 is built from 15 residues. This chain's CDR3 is CASSNIRGSGNTIYF. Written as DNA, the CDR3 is TGTGCCAGCAGCAATATCCGAGGCTCTGGAAACACCATATATTTT.

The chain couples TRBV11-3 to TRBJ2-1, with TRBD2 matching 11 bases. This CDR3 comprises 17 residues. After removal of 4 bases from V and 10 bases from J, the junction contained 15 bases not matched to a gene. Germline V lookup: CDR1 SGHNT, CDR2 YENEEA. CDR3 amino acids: CASSSRGGTGTSGEQFF. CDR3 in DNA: TGTGCCAGCAGCTCCCGCGGAGGGACCGGGACTAGCGGCGAGCAGTTCTTC. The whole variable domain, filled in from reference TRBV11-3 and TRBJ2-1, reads EAGVVQSPRYKIIEKKQPVAFWCNPISGHNTLYWYLQNLGQGPELLIRYENEEAVDDSQLPKDRFSAERLKGVDSTLKIQPAELGDSAVYLCASSSRGGTGTSGEQFFGPGTRLTVL.